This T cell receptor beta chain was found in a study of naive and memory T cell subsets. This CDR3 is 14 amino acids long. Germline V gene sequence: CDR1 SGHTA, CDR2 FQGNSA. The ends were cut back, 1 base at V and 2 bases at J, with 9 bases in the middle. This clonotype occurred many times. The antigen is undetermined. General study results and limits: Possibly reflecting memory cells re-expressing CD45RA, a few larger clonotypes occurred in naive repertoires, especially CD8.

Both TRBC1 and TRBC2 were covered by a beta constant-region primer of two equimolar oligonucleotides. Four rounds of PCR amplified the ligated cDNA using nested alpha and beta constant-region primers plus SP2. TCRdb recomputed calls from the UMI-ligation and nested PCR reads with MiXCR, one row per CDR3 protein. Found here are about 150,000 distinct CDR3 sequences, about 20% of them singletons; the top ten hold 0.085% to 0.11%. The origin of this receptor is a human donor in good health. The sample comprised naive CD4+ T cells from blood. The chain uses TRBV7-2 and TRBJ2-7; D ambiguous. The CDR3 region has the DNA TGTGCCAGCAGCTTAGGGGTAGGGACCTACGAGCAGTACTTC. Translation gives CASSLGVGTYEQYF. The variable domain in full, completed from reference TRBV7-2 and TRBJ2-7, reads GAGVSQSPSNKVTEKGKDVELRCDPISGHTALYWYRQSLGQGLEFLIYFQGNSAPDKSGLPSDRFSAERTGGSVSTLTIQRTQQEDSAVYLCASSLGVGTYEQYFGPGTRLTVT.